These 9 T cell receptor beta chains were all obtained from the same sample, sequenced in a study of blood T cell repertoires in COVID-19 (dated by TCRdb to about 2020). The library relied on the immunoSEQ multiplex PCR assay. TCRdb re-hosts the immuneACCESS table, in-frame sequences only. Its copies lack some clones; in the studies checked, an unresolved V gene accounts for under half of them, and the cause for the rest is not known. The sample records 200,000 to 250,000 clones, 70% to 90% of which are singletons. The biggest ten clones account for more than 4% of the sample. Sequenced: peripheral blood. The receptors stem from a man in his fifties with acute or convalescent COVID-19.

In this sample, this clone turned up a few times. The chain is built from TRBV6-6 and TRBJ1-5; 7 nucleotides match TRBD1. CDR3 size: 14 residues. V trimming: 2 bases; J trimming: 6 bases; junction bases outside the gene matches: 4. Germline V CDR1 and CDR2: MNHNY, SVGAGI (reference sequence). This CDR3 is CASSYGGGPQPQHF. The CDR3 region has the DNA TGTGCCAGCAGTTACGGAGGGGGCCCTCAGCCCCAGCATTTT.

The rearrangement links TRBV6-5 to TRBJ2-5; 7 bases are a match to TRBD1. The CDR3 loop spans 13 amino acids. Trimming at V came to 5 bases and at J to 4 bases, leaving 4 bases not matched to a gene. In germline, CDR1 is MNHEY, CDR2 SVGAGI. CDR3: CASSIQGRETQYF. In nucleotides, the CDR3 is TGTGCCAGCAGTATACAGGGGCGAGAGACCCAGTACTTC.

The V call is TRBV29-1, the J call TRBJ2-6, with a weak D call TRBD1 (6 bases). There are 13 residues in the CDR3. The V and J ends lost 7 bases and 4 bases respectively, with 11 bases between them. Germline lookup yields CDR1 SQVTM and CDR2 ANQGSEA. CDR3 bases: TGCAGCGCCCAGGGGTACGGGGCCAACGTCCTGACTTTC. Protein: CSAQGYGANVLTF.

The chain carries TRBV19 and TRBJ2-3; no definite D call. With 2 bases removed from V and 6 bases from J, the gap between germline ends came to 15 bases. The CDR3 has 15 residues. Germline lookup yields CDR1 LNHDA and CDR2 SQIVND (reference sequence). The CDR3 sequence is CASSITRRRSDTQYF. The CDR3, as DNA: TGTGCCAGTAGTATAACGCGGAGAAGATCCGATACGCAGTATTTT.

V is TRBV7-2 and J is TRBJ1-4; weak D call: TRBD1 (6 bases). Trimming took 4 bases from V and 7 from J, leaving 10 bases between them. Germline-derived CDR1 and CDR2 are SGHTA and FQGNSA. The CDR3 has 13 amino acids. The CDR3 here is CASSSIGGEKLFF. In DNA form, the CDR3 reads TGTGCCAGCAGCTCAATAGGGGGTGAAAAACTGTTTTTT.

The rearrangement links TRBV28 to TRBJ2-7; TRBD2 matches 12 bases. V lost 3 bases, J lost 5 bases, and 8 bases stayed unmatched. The CDR3 consists of 16 residues. Germline V CDR1 and CDR2: MDHEN, SYDVKM. The CDR3 DNA follows: TGTGCCAGCAGTTTGACTAGCGGGAGATTAAGAAACGAGCAGTACTTC. Encoded protein: CASSLTSGRLRNEQYF. The complete variable domain, with remaining parts taken from reference TRBV28 and TRBJ2-7, reads DVKVTQSSRYLVKRTGEKVFLECVQDMDHENMFWYRQDPGLGLRLIYFSYDVKMKEKGDIPEGYSVSREKKERFSLILESASTNQTSMYLCASSLTSGRLRNEQYFGPGTRLTVT.

This sequence joins TRBV2 and TRBJ2-7; D possibly corresponds to TRBD1 (6 bases). CDR3 length: 15 residues. V lost 6 bases and J 4 bases, leaving 19 bases between the germline ends. Germline values: CDR1 SNHLY, CDR2 FYNNEI. CDR3 residues: CASRENRAVRYEQYF. As DNA, the CDR3 is TGTGCCAGCAGAGAGAACAGGGCTGTGAGGTACGAGCAGTACTTC. Variable domain in full (rest from reference TRBV2 and TRBJ2-7): EPEVTQTPSHQVTQMGQEVILRCVPISNHLYFYWYRQILGQKVEFLVSFYNNEISEKSEIFDDQFSVERPDGSNFTLKIRSTKLEDSAMYFCASRENRAVRYEQYFGPGTRLTVT.

The chain uses TRBV30 and TRBJ1-2; 7 nucleotides align to TRBD1. CDR1 and CDR2 (germline): GTSNPN, SVGIG (reference sequence). CDR3 length: 15 residues. After removal of 2 bases from V and 4 bases from J, the junction contained 10 bases not matched to a gene. The CDR3 region is CAWSLIRQGTYGYTF. Here the CDR3 DNA reads TGTGCCTGGAGTCTTATTAGACAGGGAACCTATGGCTACACCTTC.

V gene TRBV4-1 combines with J gene TRBJ2-7; 11 bases agree with TRBD1. CDR3 length equals 14 residues. CDR1 and CDR2 (germline): MGHRA, YSYEKL. V shed 6 bases and J 3 bases; nucleotides not matched to a gene: 4. The CDR3 nucleotides read TGCGCCAGCAGTCCCGGGACAGGGGGCTACGAGCAGTACTTC. Its protein product is CASSPGTGGYEQYF.